Below are 10 T cell receptor beta chains sequenced from a single sample in a study of shared clonotypes between healthy human individuals. TCRdb's table, derived via immunoSEQ multiplex PCR, lists solely in-frame clones and lacks some. The data show 2,500,000 or so clones, 80% to 95% seen once. The sample comprised naive CD4+ T cells from PBMCs. Subset of the sample: CD45RA+ positively selected. These receptors all come from a man aged 18 to 29 in good health. Some clones in this sample may be carry-over from other donors' samples.

For this clone: The identical CDR3 is also encoded by other nucleotide sequences in the sample. The V and J genes are TRBV28 and TRBJ1-2; D not resolved. Trimming shortened V by 6 bases and J by 4 bases, and 12 bases separated the two germline ends. The CDR3 length is 13 residues. Per the germline V gene, CDR1 is MDHEN and CDR2 is SYDVKM. DNA of the CDR3: TGTGCCAGCAGCCGCGGGTCGGTCTATGGCTACACCTTC. As protein: CASSRGSVYGYTF.

Only a few counts were recorded for this clone. The chain recombines TRBV6-5 with TRBJ2-7; 8 positions match TRBD1. Germline V gene lookup returns CDR1 MNHEY and CDR2 SVGAGI. The junction had 3 bases not matched to a gene; V was cut back by 5 bases and J by 3 bases. The CDR3 runs 13 residues. The CDR3 loop is CASSNTGGYEQYF. CDR3 bases: TGTGCCAGCAGTAACACAGGGGGCTACGAGCAGTACTTC.

As for this clone: The sample has other DNA sequences that encode this CDR3 too. This CDR3 is CASSLTGGNQPQHF. DNA of the CDR3: TGTGCCAGCAGCTTAACGGGGGGCAATCAGCCCCAGCATTTT. The V and J genes are TRBV7-3 and TRBJ1-5; TRBD1 is a possible D gene (5 bases). This CDR3 has 14 residues. Trimming took off 0 bases at V and 2 bases at J, with 5 bases between the two ends. Per the germline V gene, CDR1 is SGHTA and CDR2 is FQGTGA. The variable domain in full, with the rest retrieved from reference TRBV7-3 and TRBJ1-5, is GAGVSQTPSNKVTEKGKYVELRCDPISGHTALYWYRQSLGQGPEFLIYFQGTGAADDSGLPNDRFFAVRPEGSVSTLKIQRTERGDSAVYLCASSLTGGNQPQHFGDGTRLSIL.

The J gene is TRBJ2-3, the V gene TRBV2; D is undetermined. Per the germline V gene, CDR1 is SNHLY and CDR2 is FYNNEI. The CDR3 is 12 residues long. V was cut by 8 bases and J by 2 bases, with 8 bases left in between. The CDR3 reads CASLRSTDTQYF. In DNA form, the CDR3 reads TGTGCCAGCCTTCGATCCACAGATACGCAGTATTTT.

DNA for the CDR3: TGTGCCAGCAGTCCCCCGGGGCGGACCAATGAGCAGTTCTTC. Amino acid sequence: CASSPPGRTNEQFF. The V and J genes are TRBV28 and TRBJ2-1; D possibly matches TRBD1 or TRBD2 (5 bases each). The ends were cut back, 5 bases at V and 6 bases at J, with 14 bases in the middle. The CDR3 extends over 14 amino acids. Germline CDR1 MDHEN, CDR2 SYDVKM.

The V call is TRBV5-1, the J call TRBJ1-1, with D tentatively TRBD1 (5 bases). Trimming took 4 bases from V and 1 from J, leaving 14 bases between them. This CDR3 has 15 amino acids. Germline-derived CDR1 and CDR2 are SGHRS and YFSETQ. DNA for the CDR3: TGCGCCAGCAGCAACGACAGAGTTACGAACACTGAAGCTTTCTTT. Amino acid sequence: CASSNDRVTNTEAFF.

This clone was recorded a few times. The J gene is TRBJ1-1, the V gene TRBV19; a weak D match, TRBD1 (5 bases). Germline V gene lookup returns CDR1 LNHDA and CDR2 SQIVND (reference sequence). V was cut by 1 base and J by 7 bases, with 10 bases left in between. The CDR3 spans 13 residues. CDR3 amino acids: CASSIVLRGEAFF. As DNA, the CDR3 is TGTGCCAGTAGTATAGTTTTAAGGGGTGAAGCTTTCTTT.

Written as DNA, the CDR3 is TGTGCCAGTAGGCCGGGACCGAACACTGAAGCTTTCTTT. The encoded protein is CASRPGPNTEAFF. The chain recombines TRBV7-2 with TRBJ1-1; D may be TRBD1 (5 bases). Trimming took 9 bases from V and 1 from J, leaving 12 bases between them. The CDR3 contains 13 residues. The germline V gene encodes CDR1 SGHTA and CDR2 FQGNSA.

The gene calls are TRBV2 and TRBJ2-1, with unresolved D. Trimming removed 0 bases at V and 6 bases at J, with 6 bases between. CDR1 is SNHLY, CDR2 FYNNEI, per germline. There are 13 residues in the CDR3. CDR3 sequence reads: CASSEALSNEQFF. For the CDR3, the DNA is TGTGCCAGCAGTGAAGCCCTAAGCAATGAGCAGTTCTTC. The whole variable domain, remainder taken from reference TRBV2 and TRBJ2-1, is EPEVTQTPSHQVTQMGQEVILRCVPISNHLYFYWYRQILGQKVEFLVSFYNNEISEKSEIFDDQFSVERPDGSNFTLKIRSTKLEDSAMYFCASSEALSNEQFFGPGTRLTVL.

This chain uses TRBV28 with TRBJ1-1; D ambiguous. From germline, CDR1 is MDHEN and CDR2 SYDVKM. This CDR3 is 15 amino acids long. The V end was cut by 6 bases, the J end by 3 bases, with 17 bases between. The CDR3: CASSSPGRKDTEAFF. DNA of the CDR3: TGTGCCAGCAGCTCCCCCGGCCGAAAGGACACTGAAGCTTTCTTT.